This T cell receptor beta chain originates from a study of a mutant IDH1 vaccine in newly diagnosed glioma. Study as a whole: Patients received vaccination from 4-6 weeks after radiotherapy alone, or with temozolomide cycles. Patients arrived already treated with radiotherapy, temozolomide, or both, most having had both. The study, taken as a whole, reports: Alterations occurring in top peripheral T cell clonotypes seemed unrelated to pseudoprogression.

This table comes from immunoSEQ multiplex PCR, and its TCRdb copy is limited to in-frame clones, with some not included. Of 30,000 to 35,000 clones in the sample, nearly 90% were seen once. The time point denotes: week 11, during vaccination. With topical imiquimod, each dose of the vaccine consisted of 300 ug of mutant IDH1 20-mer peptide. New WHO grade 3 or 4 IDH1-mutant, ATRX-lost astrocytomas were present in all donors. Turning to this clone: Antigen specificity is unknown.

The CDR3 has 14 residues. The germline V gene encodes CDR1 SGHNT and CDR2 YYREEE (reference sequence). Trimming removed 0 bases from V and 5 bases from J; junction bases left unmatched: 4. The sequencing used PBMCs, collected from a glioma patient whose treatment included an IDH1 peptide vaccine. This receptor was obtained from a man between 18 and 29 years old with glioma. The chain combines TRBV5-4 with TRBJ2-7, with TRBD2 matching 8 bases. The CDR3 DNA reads TGTGCCAGCAGCTTGGCGGCGGGAGGAAACGAGCAGTACTTC. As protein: CASSLAAGGNEQYF. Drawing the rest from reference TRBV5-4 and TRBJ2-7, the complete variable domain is ETGVTQSPTHLIKTRGQQVTLRCSSQSGHNTVSWYQQALGQGPQFIFQYYREEENGRGNFPPRFSGLQFPNYSSELNVNALELDDSALYLCASSLAAGGNEQYFGPGTRLTVT.